This passage covers 8 T cell receptor beta chains from one sample sequenced in a study of T cells after yellow fever vaccination. TCRdb recomputed calls from the 5' RACE reads with MiXCR, one row per CDR3 protein. The sample yields more than 450,000 distinct CDR3 sequences, about a fifth seen once. This specimen consisted of PBMCs, obtained roughly 20 days after the first yellow fever vaccination. These receptor sequences come from a man aged 18 to 30 who received the YFV17D yellow fever vaccine.

This chain links TRBV3-1 with TRBJ2-3, with 12 nucleotides matching TRBD2. This CDR3 contains 18 residues. Germline-derived CDR1 and CDR2 are LGHDT and YNNKEL (reference sequence). V was pared by 2 bases and J by 0 bases, with 6 bases of the junction left unmatched. The CDR3 DNA reads as TGTGCCAGCAGCCAACGACTAGCGGGGGCCCTCAGCACAGATACGCAGTATTTT. Translated, it gives CASSQRLAGALSTDTQYF.

This clonotype was detected a few times. The chain has TRBV20-1 and TRBJ2-7, with 9 bases fitting TRBD1. The CDR3 is 16 amino acids. The V gene's germline CDR1 is DFQATT and CDR2 SNEGSKA (reference sequence). Trimming took 3 bases from V and 3 from J; bases not matched to a gene: 12. The DNA for the CDR3 is TGCAGTGCTAGGGGTTGGGGACAGGGTCGTAACTACGAGCAGTACTTC. Residues: CSARGWGQGRNYEQYF.

The V gene is TRBV5-1, the J gene TRBJ2-7, with D possibly being TRBD1 or TRBD2 (5 bases each). This CDR3 has 13 residues. Trimming removed 3 bases at V and 1 base at J, with 8 bases between. Germline values: CDR1 SGHRS, CDR2 YFSETQ. The CDR3 DNA is TGCGCCAGCAGCTACGAGGGGTCCTACGAGCAGTACTTC. Translating gives CASSYEGSYEQYF.

The chain links TRBV6-1 to TRBJ2-3; D is tentatively TRBD1 or TRBD2 (6 bases each). The V end was cut by 7 bases, the J end by 0 bases, with 11 bases between. The CDR3 loop spans 14 amino acids. Per germline, CDR1 MNHNS and CDR2 SASEGT. CDR3 in DNA: TGTGCCAGCATCTGGGGGGCCAGCACAGATACGCAGTATTTT. It encodes CASIWGASTDTQYF.

The sample holds many counts of this clonotype. The chain carries TRBV5-5 and TRBJ1-2, with TRBD1 as a possible D gene (6 bases). Trimming left V 0 bases short and J 5 bases short, with 8 bases between. The CDR3 has 13 amino acids. CDR1 is SGHKS, CDR2 YYEKEE, per germline (reference sequence). This CDR3 reads CASSLVDRYGYTF. The CDR3 DNA follows: TGTGCCAGCAGCTTGGTGGACAGATATGGCTACACCTTC.

This clonotype turned up a few times. This chain links TRBV20-1 with TRBJ2-7; D is perhaps TRBD1 (6 bases). The CDR3 covers 14 residues. The V end lost 1 base, the J end lost 3 bases, and 13 bases lay between the germline ends. Germline CDR1 and CDR2: DFQATT and SNEGSKA (reference sequence). CDR3: CSARGRDTLYEQYF. DNA of the CDR3: TGCAGTGCTAGAGGTCGGGACACCCTCTACGAGCAGTACTTC.

This clonotype was detected only a few times. The genes are TRBV2 and TRBJ2-7; a weak D match, TRBD2 (6 bases). CDR1 and CDR2 from the germline V gene are SNHLY and FYNNEI. The CDR3 totals 15 residues. V dropped 1 base and J dropped 3 bases, with 13 bases sitting between them. The CDR3 DNA reads as TGTGCCAGCAGTGAAGGTGCGGGGAACTACTACGAGCAGTACTTC. Translating it yields CASSEGAGNYYEQYF.

In DNA, the CDR3 is TGTGCCAGCACCACGGCAGGGGAAAGCTCCTACGAGCAGTACTTC. It is translated as CASTTAGESSYEQYF. The chain combines TRBV5-5 with TRBJ2-7; D is possibly TRBD1 (6 bases). The germline V and J ends were trimmed by 6 bases and 0 bases, with 16 bases remaining between them. The CDR3 length is 15 residues. Per the germline V gene, CDR1 is SGHKS and CDR2 is YYEKEE (reference sequence).